The clone carrying this TCR beta chain was observed a few times. The sample belongs to a study of technical replicates of blood from several donors. In germline, CDR1 is MNHEY, CDR2 SVGAGI. V lost 4 bases to trimming and J lost 2 bases, with 3 bases between them. The CDR3 length is 12 residues. Assay used: immunoSEQ multiplex PCR; TCRdb lists only in-frame clones, some missing. The sample lists about 76,000 clones; 70% to 90% were seen once. This rearrangement joins TRBV6-5 to TRBJ1-5, with D unresolved. The sequenced sample consisted of PBMCs. The TCR was taken from a human donor in good health. Some clones in this sample may be carry-over from other donors' samples. The CDR3 nucleotides are TGTGCCAGCAGTTCAGGCAATCAGCCCCAGCATTTT. Protein sequence: CASSSGNQPQHF.